This T cell receptor (beta chain) is from a study of shared clonotypes between healthy human individuals. Across the whole study: CD4 naive cells filled three plates per donor, CD4 memory three, CD8 naive two and CD8 memory one. Findings and limits, study-wide: Unshared clonotypes carried lower generation probabilities than those common to all four donors.

As concerns this clone: The target antigen is unknown.

Sequencing used immunoSEQ multiplex PCR; TCRdb keeps in-frame clones, though not all of them. This sample has about 1.5 million clones, with under 99% found just once. The CDR3 length is 14 residues. Trimming removed 4 bases from V and 0 bases from J, with 10 bases in between. The germline V gene encodes CDR1 SQVTM and CDR2 ANQGSEA. The sample consisted of naive CD4+ T cells sorted from blood. Subset indicated: CD45RA+ positively selected. This receptor was obtained from a man aged 25-45 years in good health. V usage is TRBV29-1 and J usage is TRBJ1-5; D is unclear. The CDR3 spells CSVAWQNSNQPQHF. In nucleotides, the CDR3 is TGCAGCGTTGCCTGGCAAAATAGCAATCAGCCCCAGCATTTT.